Listed here are 30 T cell receptor beta chains from one sample, sequenced in a study of low-dose radiotherapy and immunotherapy resistance in tumors. Primers used for first-strand cDNA, a TRAV- and TRBV-specific set, covered both alpha and beta chains. The TCRs were subjected to amplification over approximately 20 PCR cycles employing a constant-region primer in conjunction with a V-primer adapter. In TCRdb, the reads were re-called with MiXCR into one record per CDR3 protein. The sample records 15,000 to 20,000 distinct CDR3 sequences, 70% being singletons. The source of these receptors is a human donor with advanced metastatic prostate, ovarian, gallbladder or colorectal cancer (not recorded which). This table probably holds off-target reads from a library built for another chain.

This clonotype occurred a few times. The chain's CDR3 is CATSVGSQPQHF. The CDR3, as DNA: TGTGCCACCAGTGTCGGGAGTCAGCCCCAGCATTTT. The chain employs TRBV24-1 and TRBJ1-5; no clear D gene. Germline CDR1 and CDR2: KGHDR and SFDVKD. V dropped 5 bases and J dropped 6 bases, with 7 bases sitting between them. CDR3 length equals 12 residues.

The chain is built from TRBV14 and TRBJ1-6; D may be TRBD1 (6 bases). V was shortened by 2 bases and J by 5 bases, with 13 bases between the two germline ends. The CDR3 covers 16 residues. Germline V gene data show CDR1 as SGHDN and CDR2 as FVKESK. This chain's CDR3 is CASSQIQGTNNSPLHF. The CDR3 DNA follows: TGTGCCAGCAGCCAAATACAGGGAACCAATAATTCACCCCTCCACTTT.

A single count supports this clonotype. V is TRBV9 and J is TRBJ1-6; D perhaps matches TRBD1 (5 bases). Trimming shortened V by 0 bases and J by 6 bases, and 22 bases separated the two germline ends. This CDR3 is built from 19 residues. Germline V gene sequence: CDR1 SGDLS, CDR2 YYNGEE. The CDR3 DNA is TGTGCCAGCAGCGTAGGGGGAGGTCCGACAGTGCCCCTTAATTCACCCCTCCACTTT. Translating it yields CASSVGGGPTVPLNSPLHF.

This clonotype was seen just once. This rearrangement joins TRBV10-3 to TRBJ2-5, with D maybe TRBD2 (5 bases). This CDR3 spans 13 amino acids. Per germline, CDR1 ENHRY and CDR2 SYGVKD. Trimming removed 2 bases at V and 2 bases at J, with 6 bases between. The CDR3 DNA follows: TGTGCCATCAGTGAGGCGGGTCAAGAGACCCAGTACTTC. Amino acid sequence: CAISEAGQETQYF.

This chain joins TRBV20-1 and TRBJ2-3; no firm D call. CDR3 length: 12 residues. Germline V lookup: CDR1 DFQATT, CDR2 SNEGSKA (reference sequence). The V gene lost 0 bases and the J gene lost 14 bases, with 15 bases spanning the gap. In DNA form, the CDR3 reads TGCAGTGCTAGAGATGGCTTAGCCCCAACGTATTTT. The encoded protein is CSARDGLAPTYF.

V is TRBV3-1 and J is TRBJ2-2; D remains ambiguous. The CDR3 runs 16 residues. The V end was cut by 1 base, the J end by 7 bases, with 16 bases between. Germline CDR1 is LGHDT and CDR2 is YNNKEL (reference sequence). The CDR3 reads CASSQVVLSGRGELFF. The CDR3 coding sequence is TGTGCCAGCAGCCAAGTGGTTTTGTCAGGTCGCGGGGAGCTGTTTTTT. Combining the CDR3 with reference TRBV3-1 and TRBJ2-2 gives the whole variable domain DTAVSQTPKYLVTQMGNDKSIKCEQNLGHDTMYWYKQDSKKFLKIMFSYNNKELIINETVPNRFSPKSPDKAHLNLHINSLELGDSAVYFCASSQVVLSGRGELFFGEGSRLTVL.

The chain has TRBV12-3 or TRBV12-4 and TRBJ1-2, with D possibly TRBD1 on 5 matching bases. The CDR3 loop spans 16 amino acids. Between the trimmed V and J ends, which lost 6 bases and 7 bases, there was a span of 24 bases. CDR3 bases: TGTGCCAGCAGGCTGCATACCGGGACCTCTGTCTTTGGCTACACCTTC. Its translation: CASRLHTGTSVFGYTF.

This clonotype was counted once. This chain links TRBV6-2 or TRBV6-3 with TRBJ1-3, with D perhaps matching TRBD1 (5 bases). CDR3 length equals 17 residues. Trimming shortened V by 6 bases and J by 0 bases, and 18 bases separated the two germline ends. The germline CDR1 and CDR2 sequences are MNHEY and SVGEGT. The CDR3 DNA reads as TGTGCCAGCAGATCCGAACCCGGGACGGTCTCTGGAAACACCATATATTTT. It yields the protein CASRSEPGTVSGNTIYF.

This chain joins TRBV29-1 and TRBJ1-2, with D perhaps TRBD1 (6 bases). In germline, CDR1 is SQVTM, CDR2 ANQGSEA. V was shortened by 6 bases and J by 0 bases, with 14 bases between the two germline ends. The CDR3 totals 14 residues. The CDR3 spells CSVGTGHSNYGYTF. The CDR3 nucleotides are TGCAGCGTGGGGACGGGACACTCTAACTATGGCTACACCTTC.

This clonotype was seen a few times. The chain joins TRBV5-6 to TRBJ2-5; the D gene is possibly TRBD2 (5 bases). Germline-derived CDR1 and CDR2 are SGHDT and YYEEEE. CDR3 length: 15 amino acids. The germline V and J ends were trimmed by 2 bases and 1 base, with 12 bases remaining between them. The chain's CDR3 is CASSFGRAGQETQYF. In nucleotides, the CDR3 is TGTGCCAGCAGCTTTGGAAGGGCGGGCCAAGAGACCCAGTACTTC.

The gene calls are TRBV30 and TRBJ1-4; weak D call: TRBD1 (6 bases). CDR3 length: 14 amino acids. Per the germline V gene, CDR1 is GTSNPN and CDR2 is SVGIG (reference sequence). The V and J ends lost 0 bases and 8 bases respectively, with 13 bases between them. CDR3 loop: CAWSVTERGEKLFF. CDR3 in DNA: TGTGCCTGGAGTGTAACAGAAAGGGGGGAAAAACTGTTTTTT. Full variable domain (missing parts from reference TRBV30 and TRBJ1-4): SQTIHQWPATLVQPVGSPLSLECTVEGTSNPNLYWYRQAAGRGLQLLFYSVGIGQISSEVPQNLSASRPQDRQFILSSKKLLLSDSGFYLCAWSVTERGEKLFFGSGTQLSVL.

The J gene is TRBJ2-7, the V gene TRBV29-1; D is uncertain. Germline CDR1 reads SQVTM; CDR2 reads ANQGSEA. The CDR3 sequence is 10 residues long. V was clipped by 7 bases and J by 3 bases, with 7 bases between them. The CDR3 protein is CSAVYYEQYF. CDR3 nucleotide sequence: TGCAGCGCCGTCTACTACGAGCAGTACTTC.

V is TRBV11-2 and J is TRBJ2-5; D is undetermined. Germline V gene sequence: CDR1 SGHAT, CDR2 FQNNGV. Trimming removed 0 bases from V and 5 bases from J, with 7 bases in between. The CDR3 covers 13 residues. CDR3 sequence (DNA): TGTGCCAGCAGCTTAGATCCGGGTGAGACCCAGTACTTC. Translation gives CASSLDPGETQYF.

The V call is TRBV4-1, the J call TRBJ2-1, with TRBD2 identical over 8 bases. V shed 4 bases and J 6 bases; nucleotides not matched to a gene: 14. This CDR3 has 17 residues. Germline CDR1 MGHRA, CDR2 YSYEKL. The CDR3 region has the DNA TGCGCCAGCAGCCCTAGCTCGGGGGGGCAGAGGGGCAATGAGCAGTTCTTC. Protein: CASSPSSGGQRGNEQFF.

The V and J genes are TRBV9 and TRBJ2-1; maybe TRBD2 (5 bases). V was clipped by 4 bases and J by 4 bases, with 12 bases between them. The CDR3 runs to 14 residues. Per the germline V gene, CDR1 is SGDLS and CDR2 is YYNGEE. The CDR3: CASSSPTRYNEQFF. DNA of the CDR3: TGTGCCAGCAGCTCCCCCACTAGGTACAATGAGCAGTTCTTC.

This clonotype occurred a few times. The V call is TRBV6-2 or TRBV6-3, the J call TRBJ2-7; D not resolved. In germline, CDR1 is MNHEY, CDR2 SVGEGT. With 2 bases removed from V and 7 bases from J, the gap between germline ends came to 15 bases. The CDR3 runs to 14 residues. The CDR3 nucleotides are TGTGCCAGCAGTTACGAGACCAATGGGCAGGAGCAGTACTTC. It yields the protein CASSYETNGQEQYF.

The chain recombines TRBV27 with TRBJ1-4; the D gene is possibly TRBD1 (5 bases). This CDR3 is 15 amino acids long. Germline V lookup: CDR1 MNHEY, CDR2 SMNVEV (reference sequence). Trimming took 3 bases from V and 3 from J, leaving 11 bases between them. The CDR3 reads CASSFGGASNEKLFF. DNA for the CDR3: TGTGCCAGCAGTTTTGGAGGGGCTTCTAATGAAAAACTGTTTTTT.

The chain is built from TRBV6-1 and TRBJ2-7; TRBD1 matches at 9 bases. CDR3 length: 17 residues. V lost 4 bases, J lost 9 bases, and 19 bases stayed unmatched. Looked up from germline, CDR1 is MNHNS and CDR2 is SASEGT. The CDR3 reads CASSGKRRGQGSLGQYF. For the CDR3, the DNA is TGTGCCAGCAGTGGGAAACGCCGGGGACAGGGATCATTGGGGCAGTACTTC.

The genes are TRBV29-1 and TRBJ1-1; D uncertain. The CDR3 has 13 residues. V lost 5 bases and J 0 bases, leaving 10 bases between the germline ends. Germline lookup yields CDR1 SQVTM and CDR2 ANQGSEA. The CDR3 nucleotides read TGCAGCGTTCTGTCAGTGATGAACACTGAAGCTTTCTTT. It yields the protein CSVLSVMNTEAFF. Complete variable domain (other parts from reference TRBV29-1 and TRBJ1-1): SAVISQKPSRDICQRGTSLTIQCQVDSQVTMMFWYRQQPGQSLTLIATANQGSEATYESGFVIDKFPISRPNLTFSTLTVSNMSPEDSSIYLCSVLSVMNTEAFFGQGTRLTVV.

The chain has TRBV3-1 and TRBJ1-4; 8 nucleotides align to TRBD1. Trimming at V came to 4 bases and at J to 7 bases, leaving 5 bases not matched to a gene. Germline lookup yields CDR1 LGHDT and CDR2 YNNKEL (reference sequence). The CDR3 totals 14 residues. CDR3 DNA sequence: TGTGCCAGCAGCCTTCAGGGGGCTTTTGAAAAACTGTTTTTT. This codes for CASSLQGAFEKLFF. The whole variable domain, filled in from reference TRBV3-1 and TRBJ1-4, reads DTAVSQTPKYLVTQMGNDKSIKCEQNLGHDTMYWYKQDSKKFLKIMFSYNNKELIINETVPNRFSPKSPDKAHLNLHINSLELGDSAVYFCASSLQGAFEKLFFGSGTQLSVL.

This sequence joins TRBV19 and TRBJ1-2; D is perhaps TRBD1 (6 bases). The V gene's germline CDR1 is LNHDA and CDR2 SQIVND (reference sequence). V was pared by 9 bases and J by 8 bases, with 13 bases between. This CDR3 region has 11 residues. In nucleotides, the CDR3 is TGTGCCAGGAGGAGGGGGAAAGGCTACACCTTC. Encoded protein: CARRRGKGYTF.

In this sample, this clonotype turned up a few times. As DNA, the CDR3 is TGTGCCAGCAGTGACCGGACCGATCTTCTCGGTCAGCCCCAGCATTTT. Translating it yields CASSDRTDLLGQPQHF. The genes are TRBV12-3 or TRBV12-4 and TRBJ1-5, with no clear D. The CDR3 covers 16 residues. Between the trimmed V and J ends, which lost 5 bases and 6 bases, there was a span of 20 bases.

The chain links TRBV29-1 to TRBJ2-3; D unclear. This CDR3 comprises 10 residues. V was clipped by 4 bases and J by 5 bases, with 4 bases between them. Germline CDR1 reads SQVTM; CDR2 reads ANQGSEA. CDR3 loop: CSVVGDTQYF. The CDR3 nucleotides read TGCAGCGTTGTAGGAGATACGCAGTATTTT.

This clonotype was seen only a few times. This sequence joins TRBV6-6 and TRBJ2-1; possibly TRBD1 for D (5 bases). The germline V and J ends were trimmed by 6 bases and 8 bases, with 14 bases remaining between them. CDR3 length equals 13 residues. Per germline, CDR1 MNHNY and CDR2 SVGAGI (reference sequence). CDR3 protein: CASRNQGIDEQFF. The CDR3 DNA reads as TGTGCCAGCAGAAACCAGGGTATCGATGAGCAGTTCTTC.

The chain joins TRBV5-1 to TRBJ2-1; tentative D call: TRBD2 (6 bases). V lost 4 bases to trimming and J lost 4 bases, with 18 bases between them. CDR1 SGHRS and CDR2 YFSETQ come from the germline V gene. The CDR3 runs to 16 residues. The CDR3, as DNA: TGCGCCAGCAGCCCGGAGGGTCGGCAGAAGTACAATGAGCAGTTCTTC. Translated: CASSPEGRQKYNEQFF.

This clonotype was seen more than once but under ten times. This sequence joins TRBV2 and TRBJ2-1, with D possibly TRBD2 on 5 matching bases. CDR1 is SNHLY and CDR2 is FYNNEI in the germline V gene. The CDR3 is made up of 15 amino acids. The V and J ends lost 10 bases and 0 bases respectively, with 16 bases between them. As DNA, the CDR3 is TGTGCCACCCGCGGAGTCGGAGGCTCCTACAATGAGCAGTTCTTC. Amino acid sequence: CATRGVGGSYNEQFF. The whole variable domain, filled in from reference TRBV2 and TRBJ2-1, reads EPEVTQTPSHQVTQMGQEVILRCVPISNHLYFYWYRQILGQKVEFLVSFYNNEISEKSEIFDDQFSVERPDGSNFTLKIRSTKLEDSAMYFCATRGVGGSYNEQFFGPGTRLTVL.

The gene calls are TRBV29-1 and TRBJ1-5, with 10 bases lining up with TRBD1. This CDR3 spans 13 amino acids. V shed 6 bases, J shed 6 bases, and the junction held 5 bases outside the gene matches. The germline gives CDR1 SQVTM, CDR2 ANQGSEA. The CDR3 sequence: CSVGTGDGQPQHF. The CDR3 DNA sequence: TGCAGCGTAGGGACAGGGGATGGTCAGCCCCAGCATTTT.

The chain couples TRBV20-1 to TRBJ2-1; D could derive from TRBD1 or TRBD2 (5 bases each). The ends were cut back, 7 bases at V and 7 bases at J, with 14 bases in the middle. Per the germline V gene, CDR1 is DFQATT and CDR2 is SNEGSKA (reference sequence). CDR3 size: 12 residues. CDR3 sequence (DNA): TGCAGTGGAAGGGACGTCGTAAATGAGCAGTTCTTC. This sequence encodes CSGRDVVNEQFF.

The chain carries TRBV20-1 and TRBJ2-1; 8 nucleotides match TRBD2. The CDR3 is made up of 15 amino acids. Per the germline V gene, CDR1 is DFQATT and CDR2 is SNEGSKA (reference sequence). V lost 5 bases to trimming and J lost 0 bases; unmatched junction nucleotides: 6. The CDR3: CSAPRREGSYNEQFF. The CDR3 nucleotides are TGCAGTGCTCCACGCCGGGAGGGCTCCTACAATGAGCAGTTCTTC.

This clonotype was picked up one time. The rearrangement uses TRBV28 and TRBJ2-1; D is uncertain. This CDR3 spans 11 amino acids. Trimming stripped 6 bases from V and 2 bases from J, with 2 bases between. The germline V gene encodes CDR1 MDHEN and CDR2 SYDVKM. The CDR3 loop reads CASSTYNEQFF. The CDR3 DNA reads TGTGCCAGCAGCACCTACAATGAGCAGTTCTTC.